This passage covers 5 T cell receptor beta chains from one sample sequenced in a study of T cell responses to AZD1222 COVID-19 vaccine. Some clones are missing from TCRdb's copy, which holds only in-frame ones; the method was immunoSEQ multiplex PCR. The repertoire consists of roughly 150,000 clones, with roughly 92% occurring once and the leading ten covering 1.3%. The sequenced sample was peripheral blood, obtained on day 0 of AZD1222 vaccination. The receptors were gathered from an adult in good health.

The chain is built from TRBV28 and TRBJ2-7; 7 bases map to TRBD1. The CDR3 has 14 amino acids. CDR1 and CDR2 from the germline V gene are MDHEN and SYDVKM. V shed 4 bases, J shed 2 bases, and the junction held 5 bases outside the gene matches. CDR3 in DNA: TGTGCCAGCAGTTCCCACAGGGGCACCTACGAGCAGTACTTC. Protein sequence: CASSSHRGTYEQYF.

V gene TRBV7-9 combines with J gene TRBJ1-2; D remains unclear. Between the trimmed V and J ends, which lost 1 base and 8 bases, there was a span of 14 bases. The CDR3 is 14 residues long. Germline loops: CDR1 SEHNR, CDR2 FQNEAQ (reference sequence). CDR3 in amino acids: CASSLGPRARGYTF. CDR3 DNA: TGTGCCAGCAGCTTAGGCCCACGGGCGCGAGGCTACACCTTC.

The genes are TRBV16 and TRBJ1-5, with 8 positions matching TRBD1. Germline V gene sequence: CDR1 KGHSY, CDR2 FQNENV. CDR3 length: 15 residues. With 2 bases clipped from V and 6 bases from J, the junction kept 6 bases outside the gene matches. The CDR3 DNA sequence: TGTGCCAGCAGCCAAGAACAGGGGGTGGTTCAGCCCCAGCATTTT. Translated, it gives CASSQEQGVVQPQHF.

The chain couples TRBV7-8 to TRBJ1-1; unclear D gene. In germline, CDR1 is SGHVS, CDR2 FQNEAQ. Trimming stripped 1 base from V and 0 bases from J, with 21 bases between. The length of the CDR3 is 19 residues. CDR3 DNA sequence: TGTGCCAGCAGCTTAGAGAGACTCACCCTACCCGACATGAACACTGAAGCTTTCTTT. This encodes CASSLERLTLPDMNTEAFF.

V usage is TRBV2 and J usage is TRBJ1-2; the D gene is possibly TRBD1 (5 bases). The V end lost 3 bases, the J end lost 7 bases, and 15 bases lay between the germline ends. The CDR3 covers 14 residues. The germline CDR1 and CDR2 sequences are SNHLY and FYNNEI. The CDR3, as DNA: TGTGCCAGCAGTGAGGCAGGGCCAAGTGGTGGCTACACCTTC. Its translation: CASSEAGPSGGYTF.